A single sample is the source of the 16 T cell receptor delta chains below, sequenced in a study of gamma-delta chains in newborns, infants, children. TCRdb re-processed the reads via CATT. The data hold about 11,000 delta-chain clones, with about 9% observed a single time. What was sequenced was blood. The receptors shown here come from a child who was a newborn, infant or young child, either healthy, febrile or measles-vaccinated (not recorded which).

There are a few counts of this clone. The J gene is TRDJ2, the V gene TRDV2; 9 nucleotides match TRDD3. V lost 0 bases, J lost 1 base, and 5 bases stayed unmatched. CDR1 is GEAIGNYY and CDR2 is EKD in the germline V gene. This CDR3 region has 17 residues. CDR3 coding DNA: TGTGCCTGTGACACCGTAGTACTGGGGGATTTGACAGCACAACTCTTCTTT. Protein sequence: CACDTVVLGDLTAQLFF.

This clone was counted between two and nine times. CDR3 nucleotides: TGTGCCTGTGACCAGCTCGGCGTACTGGGGGATACGGGCGATAAACTCATCTTT. It yields the protein CACDQLGVLGDTGDKLIF. This chain links TRDV2 with TRDJ1, with 13 bases identical to TRDD3. The CDR3 has 18 amino acids. CDR1 and CDR2 (germline): GEAIGNYY, EKD. Trimming took 3 bases from V and 4 from J; bases not matched to a gene: 13.

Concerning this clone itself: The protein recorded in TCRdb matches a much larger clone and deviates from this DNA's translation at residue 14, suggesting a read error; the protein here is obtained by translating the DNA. The CDR3 loop is CACDILRNTPKYTNKLIF. The CDR3 nucleotides are TGTGCCTGTGACATATTAAGGAATACGCCTAAGTACACCAATAAACTCATCTTT. The V gene is TRDV2, the J gene TRDJ1; TRDD3 is a possible D gene (5 bases). There are 18 residues in the CDR3. From germline, CDR1 is GEAIGNYY and CDR2 EKD.

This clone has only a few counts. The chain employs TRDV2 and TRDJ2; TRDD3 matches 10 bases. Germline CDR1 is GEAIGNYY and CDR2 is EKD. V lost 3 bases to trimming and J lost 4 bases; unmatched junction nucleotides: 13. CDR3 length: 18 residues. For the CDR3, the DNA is TGTGCCTGTGACCCCGGCCGTGATAGGGGGATACGGACAGCACAACTCTTCTTT. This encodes CACDPGRDRGIRTAQLFF.

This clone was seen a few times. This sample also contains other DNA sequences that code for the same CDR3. DNA of the CDR3: TGTGCCTGTGACCGACTGGGGGATAACTCCTGGGACACCCGACAGATGTTTTTC. Its protein product is CACDRLGDNSWDTRQMFF. The V and J genes are TRDV2 and TRDJ3; 11 bases line up with TRDD3. The CDR3 has 18 amino acids. V was pared by 3 bases and J by 0 bases, with 3 bases of the junction left unmatched. Germline V gene lookup returns CDR1 GEAIGNYY and CDR2 EKD.

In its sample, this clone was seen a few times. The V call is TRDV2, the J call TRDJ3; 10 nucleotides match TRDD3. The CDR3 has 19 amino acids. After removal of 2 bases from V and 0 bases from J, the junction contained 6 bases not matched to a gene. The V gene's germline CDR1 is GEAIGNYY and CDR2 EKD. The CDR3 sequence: CACDSTGGFNSWDTRQMFF. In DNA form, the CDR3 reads TGTGCCTGTGACAGTACTGGGGGATTTAACTCCTGGGACACCCGACAGATGTTTTTC.

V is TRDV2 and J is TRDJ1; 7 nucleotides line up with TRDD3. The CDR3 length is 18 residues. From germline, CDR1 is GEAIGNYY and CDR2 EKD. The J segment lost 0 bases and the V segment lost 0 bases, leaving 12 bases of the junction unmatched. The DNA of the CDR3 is TGTGCCTGTGACACCGTCCGGGGGATTCCTCGGTACACCGATAAACTCATCTTT. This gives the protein CACDTVRGIPRYTDKLIF.

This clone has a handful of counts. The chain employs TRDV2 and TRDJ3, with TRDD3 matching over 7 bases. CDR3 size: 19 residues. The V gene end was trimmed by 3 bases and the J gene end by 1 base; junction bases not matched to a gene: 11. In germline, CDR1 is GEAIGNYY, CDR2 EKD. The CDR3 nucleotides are TGTGCCTGTGACCCGATTGGGGGGGATGAATCCTGGGACACCCGACAGATGTTTTTC. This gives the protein CACDPIGGDESWDTRQMFF.

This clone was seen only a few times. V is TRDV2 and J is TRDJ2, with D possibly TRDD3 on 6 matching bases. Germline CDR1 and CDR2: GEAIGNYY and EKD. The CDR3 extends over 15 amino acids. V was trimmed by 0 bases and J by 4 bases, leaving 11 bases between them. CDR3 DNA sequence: TGTGCCTGTGACACCTGGGGGTCCTCGACAGCACAACTCTTCTTT. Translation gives CACDTWGSSTAQLFF.

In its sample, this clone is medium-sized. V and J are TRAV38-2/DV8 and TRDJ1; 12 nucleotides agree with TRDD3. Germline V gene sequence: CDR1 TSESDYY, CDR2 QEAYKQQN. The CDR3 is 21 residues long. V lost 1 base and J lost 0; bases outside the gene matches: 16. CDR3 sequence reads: CAYRSLYGSGGYVSNTDKLIF. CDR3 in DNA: TGTGCTTATAGGAGCCTCTACGGGTCTGGGGGATACGTATCGAACACCGATAAACTCATCTTT.

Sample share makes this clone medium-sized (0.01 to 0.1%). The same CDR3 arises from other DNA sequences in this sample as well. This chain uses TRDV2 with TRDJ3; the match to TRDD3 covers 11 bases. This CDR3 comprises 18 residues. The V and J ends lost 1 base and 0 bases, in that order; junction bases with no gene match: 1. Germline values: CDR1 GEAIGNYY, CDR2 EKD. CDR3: CACDTLGDSSWDTRQMFF. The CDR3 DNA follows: TGTGCCTGTGACACACTGGGGGATAGCTCCTGGGACACCCGACAGATGTTTTTC.

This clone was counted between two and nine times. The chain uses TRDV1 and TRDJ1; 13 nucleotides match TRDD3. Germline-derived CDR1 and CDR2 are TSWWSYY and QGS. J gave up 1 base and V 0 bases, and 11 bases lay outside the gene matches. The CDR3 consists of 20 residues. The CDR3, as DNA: TGTGCTCTTGGGGAACTAAGGTCTACCCACTGGGGGATACGCACCGATAAACTCATCTTT. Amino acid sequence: CALGELRSTHWGIRTDKLIF.

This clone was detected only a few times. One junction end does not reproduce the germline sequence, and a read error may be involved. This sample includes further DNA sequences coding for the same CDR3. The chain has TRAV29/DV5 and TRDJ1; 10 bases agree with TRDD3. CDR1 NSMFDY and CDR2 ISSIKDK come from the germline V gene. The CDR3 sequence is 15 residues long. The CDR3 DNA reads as TGTGCAGCAAGCGTACTGGGGGATCTCACCGATAAGCTCATCTTT. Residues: CAASVLGDLTDKLIF.

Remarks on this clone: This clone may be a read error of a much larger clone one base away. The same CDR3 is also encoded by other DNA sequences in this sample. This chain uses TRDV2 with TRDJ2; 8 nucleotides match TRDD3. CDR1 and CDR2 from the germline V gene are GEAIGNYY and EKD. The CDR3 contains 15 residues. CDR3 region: CACDTVGDLTAQLFF. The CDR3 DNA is TGTGCCTGTGACACCGTGGGGGATTTGACAGCGCAACTCTTCTTT.

CDR3 amino acids: CAFSRSTLGDKLIF. In DNA, the CDR3 is TGTGCCTTTTCCCGTTCGACCTTGGGCGATAAACTCATCTTT. The chain carries TRDV3 and TRDJ1; D call uncertain. Germline V lookup: CDR1 TVYSNPD, CDR2 GDNSRS (reference sequence). V was trimmed by 2 bases and J by 4 bases, leaving 17 bases between them. The CDR3 has 14 residues.

In DNA, the CDR3 is TGTGCCTGTGACACCGTTGGGTACGAGGATAGGCTGGGGGTAGACGACACCGATAAACTCATCTTT. Translation gives CACDTVGYEDRLGVDDTDKLIF. The chain carries TRDV2 and TRDJ1, with 7 bases identical to TRDD3. Germline CDR1 and CDR2: GEAIGNYY and EKD. After removal of 0 bases from V and 0 bases from J, the junction contained 24 bases not matched to a gene. This CDR3 is built from 22 residues.